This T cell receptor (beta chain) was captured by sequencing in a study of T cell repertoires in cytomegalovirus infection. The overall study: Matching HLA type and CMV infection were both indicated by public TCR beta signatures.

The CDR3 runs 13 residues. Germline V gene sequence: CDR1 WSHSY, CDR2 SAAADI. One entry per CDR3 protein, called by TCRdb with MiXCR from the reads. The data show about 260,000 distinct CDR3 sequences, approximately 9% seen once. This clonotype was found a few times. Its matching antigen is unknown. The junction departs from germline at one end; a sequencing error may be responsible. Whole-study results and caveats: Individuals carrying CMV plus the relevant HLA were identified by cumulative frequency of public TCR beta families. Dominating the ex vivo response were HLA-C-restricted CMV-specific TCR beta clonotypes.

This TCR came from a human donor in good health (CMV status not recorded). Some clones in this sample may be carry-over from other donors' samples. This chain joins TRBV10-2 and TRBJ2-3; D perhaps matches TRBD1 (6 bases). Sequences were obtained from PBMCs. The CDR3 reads CASTADSRDTQYF. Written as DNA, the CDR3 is TGCGCCAGCACTGCGGACAGCAGAGATACGCAGTATTTT.